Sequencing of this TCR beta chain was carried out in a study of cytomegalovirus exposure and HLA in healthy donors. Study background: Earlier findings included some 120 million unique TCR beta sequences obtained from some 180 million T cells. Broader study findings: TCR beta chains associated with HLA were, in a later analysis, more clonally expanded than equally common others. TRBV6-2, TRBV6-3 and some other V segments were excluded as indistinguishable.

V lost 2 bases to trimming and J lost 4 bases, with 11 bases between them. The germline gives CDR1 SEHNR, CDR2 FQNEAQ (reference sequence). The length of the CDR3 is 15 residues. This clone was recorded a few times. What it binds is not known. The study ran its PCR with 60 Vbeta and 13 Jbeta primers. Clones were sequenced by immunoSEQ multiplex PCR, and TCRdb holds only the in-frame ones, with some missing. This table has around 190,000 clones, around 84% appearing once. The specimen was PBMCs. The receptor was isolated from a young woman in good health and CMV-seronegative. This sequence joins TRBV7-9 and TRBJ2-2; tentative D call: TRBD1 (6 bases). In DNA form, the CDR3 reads TGTGCCAGCAGCTTATTCTCCAGGGGCACCGGGGAGCTGTTTTTT. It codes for CASSLFSRGTGELFF. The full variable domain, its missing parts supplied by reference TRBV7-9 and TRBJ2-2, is DTGVSQNPRHKITKRGQNVTFRCDPISEHNRLYWYRQTLGQGPEFLTYFQNEAQLEKSRLLSDRFSAERPKGSFSTLEIQRTEQGDSAMYLCASSLFSRGTGELFFGEGSRLTVL.